This T cell receptor beta chain was captured by sequencing in a study of blood T cell repertoires in COVID-19. Study at large: The study drew acute and convalescent COVID-19 samples from the United States, Italy and Spain. From T cells, B-cell-depleted T cells, or PBMCs came the material, which was cDNA or gDNA.

In its sample, this clone was seen once. As processed by the authors: Reference gene primer amplification yielded estimated nucleated cell counts. The assay was immunoSEQ multiplex PCR, and TCRdb's table has in-frame clones only and misses some. D and trimming were read from the DNA, whereas the V and J calls and clone size are those reported in that table. Found here are some 93,000 clones, roughly 86% of them singletons; the top ten hold 10%. Germline loops: CDR1 MGHDK, CDR2 SYGVNS. The CDR3 contains 14 residues. V was clipped by 1 base and J by 4 bases, with 10 bases between them. The rearrangement uses TRBV25-1 and TRBJ1-2, with a tentative D call TRBD1 (6 bases). Sequenced material: peripheral blood. This sequence was found in a man aged 45 to 65 with acute or convalescent COVID-19. DNA for the CDR3: TGTGCCAGCAGTGAATCAGGGGTGGGCTATGGCTACACCTTC. This gives the protein CASSESGVGYGYTF.